These 27 T cell receptor beta chains were all obtained from the same sample, sequenced in a study of T cells in Graves' hyperthyroidism and ophthalmopathy. The investigators amplified TCR beta CDR3 regions from RNA transcripts. With the HTBI primer set, the TCR CDR3 went through a first round of RT-PCR. From the multiplex PCR reads, TCRdb called clonotypes with MiXCR, one entry per CDR3 protein. Of around 190,000 distinct CDR3 sequences listed, over 15% were seen once; the top ten hold 29%. Specimen: blood. These receptors were collected from a woman aged 45-60 years with Graves' hyperthyroidism.

This clonotype showed up many times. This sequence joins TRBV29-1 and TRBJ2-5; D remains unclear. V dropped 7 bases and J dropped 4 bases, with 7 bases sitting between them. The CDR3 runs to 10 residues. The germline V gene has CDR1 SQVTM and CDR2 ANQGSEA. This CDR3 reads CSAARETQYF. CDR3 coding DNA: TGCAGCGCCGCAAGAGAGACCCAGTACTTC.

This clonotype was found many times. This chain links TRBV7-9 with TRBJ1-5; 11 bases line up with TRBD1. There are 16 residues in the CDR3. The germline CDR1 and CDR2 sequences are SEHNR and FQNEAQ (reference sequence). Germline trimming cut 7 bases from V and 1 base from J; bases unmatched to any gene: 6. CDR3 residues: CASTTGTGGSNQPQHF. For the CDR3, the DNA is TGTGCCAGCACAACCGGGACAGGGGGGAGCAATCAGCCCCAGCATTTT. The variable domain in full, with the rest retrieved from reference TRBV7-9 and TRBJ1-5, is DTGVSQNPRHKITKRGQNVTFRCDPISEHNRLYWYRQTLGQGPEFLTYFQNEAQLEKSRLLSDRFSAERPKGSFSTLEIQRTEQGDSAMYLCASTTGTGGSNQPQHFGDGTRLSIL.

This chain connects TRBV9 to TRBJ2-1; TRBD1 or TRBD2 may be the D gene (5 bases each). The CDR3 runs to 17 residues. CDR1 is SGDLS and CDR2 is YYNGEE in the germline V gene. V shed 7 bases and J shed 0 bases, with 20 bases lying between them. CDR3: CASGDRDLMSSYNEQFF. The CDR3 DNA follows: TGTGCCAGCGGTGATAGGGACCTAATGAGCTCCTACAATGAGCAGTTCTTC.

This clonotype appeared many times. V is TRBV5-6 and J is TRBJ2-3; D call uncertain. The V end lost 3 bases, the J end lost 4 bases, and 15 bases lay between the germline ends. The germline V gene has CDR1 SGHDT and CDR2 YYEEEE. CDR3 size: 15 residues. The CDR3 loop reads CASSSPGLSADTQYF. In DNA form, the CDR3 reads TGTGCCAGCAGCTCCCCGGGCCTCTCCGCAGATACGCAGTATTTT. The variable domain in full, with the rest retrieved from reference TRBV5-6 and TRBJ2-3, is DAGVTQSPTHLIKTRGQQVTLRCSPKSGHDTVSWYQQALGQGPQFIFQYYEEEERQRGNFPDRFSGHQFPNYSSELNVNALLLGDSALYLCASSSPGLSADTQYFGPGTRLTVL.

The chain couples TRBV19 to TRBJ2-7, with 8 bases that match TRBD1. Germline V CDR1 and CDR2: LNHDA, SQIVND (reference sequence). The CDR3 extends over 16 amino acids. The V gene end was trimmed by 8 bases and the J gene end by 0 bases; junction bases not matched to a gene: 12. The CDR3 region is CASGATTGESSYEQYF. The CDR3 nucleotides read TGTGCCAGTGGTGCGACGACAGGGGAGAGCTCCTACGAGCAGTACTTC.

The chain couples TRBV11-2 to TRBJ2-5, with 9 bases matching TRBD2. CDR1 is SGHAT, CDR2 FQNNGV, per germline. The CDR3 has 14 amino acids. V was pared by 5 bases and J by 5 bases, with 6 bases of the junction left unmatched. This CDR3 reads CASSPRTSAETQYF. In nucleotides, the CDR3 is TGTGCCAGCAGCCCCAGGACTAGCGCGGAGACCCAGTACTTC.

This clonotype was counted many times. The V gene is TRBV28, the J gene TRBJ2-2, with D hard to call. Germline CDR1 MDHEN, CDR2 SYDVKM. This CDR3 is built from 14 residues. Deletions cut 2 bases from V and 6 bases from J, with 10 bases between. CDR3 DNA: TGTGCCAGCAGTTTACCCCCTAATGCCGGGGAGCTGTTTTTT. Its translation: CASSLPPNAGELFF.

Concerning this clonotype itself: Just one base apart from a much larger clone, this may be a read error. This chain uses TRBV18 with TRBJ1-1; D unclear. Germline loops: CDR1 KGHSH, CDR2 LQKENI. The V end was cut by 1 base, the J end by 3 bases, with 6 bases between. The CDR3 has 13 residues. CDR3 sequence: CASSPQADTEAFF. CDR3 bases: TGTGCCAGCTCACCACAGGCGGACACTGAAGCTTTCTTT.

The table lists this clonotype with many counts. The chain links TRBV7-6 to TRBJ2-2; D not certain. Looked up from germline, CDR1 is SGHVS and CDR2 is FNYEAQ. The CDR3 sequence is 16 residues long. Trimming removed 5 bases at V and 6 bases at J, with 19 bases between. In DNA form, the CDR3 reads TGTGCCAGCAGCAACCTTAATATAGCCCGGTCCGGGGAGCTGTTTTTT. This codes for CASSNLNIARSGELFF. The full variable domain, its missing parts supplied by reference TRBV7-6 and TRBJ2-2, is GAGVSQSPRYKVTKRGQDVALRCDPISGHVSLYWYRQALGQGPEFLTYFNYEAQQDKSGLPNDRFSAERPEGSISTLTIQRTEQRDSAMYRCASSNLNIARSGELFFGEGSRLTVL.

This chain connects TRBV28 to TRBJ1-4; TRBD1 matches 8 bases. Looked up from germline, CDR1 is MDHEN and CDR2 is SYDVKM. V dropped 4 bases and J dropped 1; count of bases not matched to a gene: 11. The CDR3 covers 18 residues. CDR3 bases: TGTGCCAGCAGTTCCCCAACAGGGGGGGGGCTAACTAATGAAAAACTGTTTTTT. Its translation is CASSSPTGGGLTNEKLFF.

The J gene is TRBJ2-1, the V gene TRBV12-3 or TRBV12-4, with 11 bases lining up with TRBD1. CDR3 length: 17 residues. The V and J ends lost 6 bases and 9 bases, in that order; junction bases with no gene match: 16. CDR3 protein: CASSQWTGGVVFGEQFF. CDR3 DNA sequence: TGTGCCAGCAGCCAGTGGACAGGGGGCGTCGTGTTTGGTGAGCAGTTCTTC.

This clonotype was seen only a few times. The chain links TRBV4-1 to TRBJ2-1; the match to TRBD2 covers 7 bases. The CDR3 has 20 amino acids. Germline CDR1 reads MGHRA; CDR2 reads YSYEKL. The junction had 20 bases not matched to a gene; V was cut back by 0 bases and J by 6 bases. DNA of the CDR3: TGCGCCAGCAGCCAAGAGGTGGAACTATCGTGGACTAGTGTCACCAATGAGCAGTTCTTC. Translation gives CASSQEVELSWTSVTNEQFF.

This clonotype was observed many times. V gene TRBV13 combines with J gene TRBJ2-5; TRBD1 matches 9 bases. The trim removed 5 bases at V and 6 bases at J, leaving 10 bases unmatched. The CDR3 spans 15 residues. CDR1 is PRHDT and CDR2 is FYEKMQ in the germline V gene (reference sequence). CDR3 amino acids: CASSESRTGGKTQYF. The CDR3 DNA follows: TGTGCCAGCAGCGAATCGCGTACAGGGGGCAAGACCCAGTACTTC.

The chain joins TRBV9 to TRBJ2-2; 13 nucleotides match TRBD2. V was pared by 4 bases and J by 6 bases, with 9 bases of the junction left unmatched. The CDR3 loop spans 17 amino acids. Germline CDR1 and CDR2: SGDLS and YYNGEE. CDR3 amino acids: CASSQQLAGGPAGELFF. In DNA, the CDR3 is TGTGCCAGCAGCCAACAACTAGCGGGGGGGCCGGCCGGGGAGCTGTTTTTT.

As regards this clonotype: A read error is possible here, since a much larger clone lies one base away. The V call is TRBV28, the J call TRBJ1-2; a possible D gene is TRBD1 (6 bases). There are 17 residues in the CDR3. The germline V gene encodes CDR1 MDHEN and CDR2 SYDVKM. With 7 bases removed from V and 4 bases from J, the gap between germline ends came to 25 bases. The CDR3 loop is CASTKVTGTPFGYGYTF. CDR3 DNA sequence: TGTGCCAGCACGAAGGTTACCGGGACACCCTTTGGCTATGGCTACACCTTC.

This clonotype was observed once. V is TRBV2 and J is TRBJ2-5; unclear D gene. CDR1 and CDR2 (germline): SNHLY, FYNNEI. The CDR3 is made up of 9 amino acids. The CDR3 loop reads CTLRETQYF. The CDR3 bases are TGTACCCTGAGGGAGACCCAGTACTTC.

Judged by abundance, this clonotype is medium-sized. The chain couples TRBV20-1 to TRBJ2-3, with 11 bases aligning to TRBD2. V lost 5 bases to trimming and J lost 2 bases; unmatched junction nucleotides: 15. The CDR3 runs to 18 residues. Germline V CDR1 and CDR2: DFQATT, SNEGSKA (reference sequence). CDR3: CSAVLLAGDPRVTDTQYF. DNA for the CDR3: TGCAGTGCTGTACTACTAGCGGGGGACCCAAGAGTCACAGATACGCAGTATTTT.

About this clonotype: A much bigger clone sits one base away, suggesting this may be a read error. The chain employs TRBV3-1 and TRBJ2-3; TRBD2 matches at 7 bases. The CDR3 covers 14 residues. Germline V gene lookup returns CDR1 LGHDT and CDR2 YNNKEL (reference sequence). For the CDR3, the DNA is TGTGCCAGCAGTCCCGGGGGGATCACAGATATGCAGTATTTT. Translation gives CASSPGGITDMQYF.

This clonotype was recorded many times. This chain links TRBV3-1 with TRBJ2-1; D tentatively reads TRBD1 or TRBD2 (6 bases each). The CDR3 loop spans 15 amino acids. V gave up 1 base and J gave up 6 bases, with 13 bases separating them. Germline V gives CDR1 LGHDT, CDR2 YNNKEL (reference sequence). The CDR3 here is CASSQVWGAPNEQFF. As DNA, the CDR3 is TGTGCCAGCAGCCAAGTATGGGGGGCCCCCAATGAGCAGTTCTTC.

V usage is TRBV4-1 and J usage is TRBJ2-1; 7 nucleotides match TRBD2. Germline CDR1 and CDR2: MGHRA and YSYEKL. Losses at the gene ends were 1 base for V and 2 bases for J; bases not matched to a gene: 5. This CDR3 has 16 residues. Here the CDR3 reads CASSQGTGGTYNEQFF. DNA of the CDR3: TGCGCCAGCAGCCAAGGCACGGGGGGAACCTACAATGAGCAGTTCTTC.

This clonotype was detected many times. J is TRBJ1-5 and V is TRBV19, with TRBD1 as a possible D gene (5 bases). The CDR3 length is 15 residues. The germline V and J ends were trimmed by 3 bases and 2 bases, with 11 bases remaining between them. Germline CDR1 and CDR2: LNHDA and SQIVND (reference sequence). For the CDR3, the DNA is TGTGCCAGTAGTATTGGGGGTTTTGGCAATCAGCCCCAGCATTTT. Its translation is CASSIGGFGNQPQHF.

This clonotype has only a few counts. This chain uses TRBV2 with TRBJ2-7; 9 bases fit TRBD2. J was trimmed by 3 bases and V by 7 bases; bases with no gene match: 7. The CDR3 has 14 amino acids. CDR1 and CDR2 from the germline V gene are SNHLY and FYNNEI. CDR3 DNA: TGTGCCAGCACCCGCAGCGGGGGGAACTACGAGCAGTACTTC. This sequence encodes CASTRSGGNYEQYF.

This clonotype showed up just a few times. The chain recombines TRBV5-6 with TRBJ2-7; D is tentatively TRBD1 or TRBD2 (6 bases each). Per germline, CDR1 SGHDT and CDR2 YYEEEE. With 5 bases removed from V and 2 bases from J, the gap between germline ends came to 23 bases. There are 17 residues in the CDR3. The CDR3 is CASRSSGAGRGTYEQYF. DNA of the CDR3: TGTGCCAGCAGAAGCTCGGGGGCGGGGCGTGGCACCTACGAGCAGTACTTC.

With regard to this clonotype: A read error is possible here, since a much larger clone lies one base away. This chain connects TRBV19 to TRBJ1-1; D is possibly TRBD1 (5 bases). Trimming left V 7 bases short and J 3 bases short, with 15 bases between. The CDR3 consists of 14 residues. Germline loops: CDR1 LNHDA, CDR2 SQIVND (reference sequence). CDR3 sequence reads: CASNRTRADTEAFF. CDR3 in DNA: TGTGCCAGTAACCGAACCAGGGCTGACACTGAAGCTTTCTTT.

Many counts were recorded for this clonotype. CDR3 amino acids: CASSITGVGEQFF. The CDR3, as DNA: TGTGCCAGTAGTATAACAGGGGTAGGCGAGCAGTTCTTC. This chain uses TRBV19 with TRBJ2-1; 7 bases map to TRBD1. CDR3 length equals 13 residues. Germline V gives CDR1 LNHDA, CDR2 SQIVND (reference sequence). J was trimmed by 10 bases and V by 2 bases; bases with no gene match: 5.

This clonotype was seen ten or more times. The CDR3 is CASSLEGQNNSPLHF. The CDR3 DNA sequence: TGCGCCAGCAGCTTGGAGGGACAGAACAATTCACCCCTCCACTTT. The chain recombines TRBV5-1 with TRBJ1-6; the match to TRBD1 covers 7 bases. Germline CDR1 SGHRS, CDR2 YFSETQ. CDR3 length: 15 residues. Germline trimming cut 0 bases from V and 7 bases from J; bases unmatched to any gene: 4.

This chain connects TRBV27 to TRBJ1-1, with a weak D call TRBD1 (6 bases). Trimming left V 6 bases short and J 7 bases short, with 12 bases between. The germline V gene encodes CDR1 MNHEY and CDR2 SMNVEV (reference sequence). CDR3 length: 12 amino acids. The CDR3 sequence: CASRRGQLEAFF. CDR3 bases: TGTGCCAGCAGAAGAGGACAGCTTGAAGCTTTCTTT.